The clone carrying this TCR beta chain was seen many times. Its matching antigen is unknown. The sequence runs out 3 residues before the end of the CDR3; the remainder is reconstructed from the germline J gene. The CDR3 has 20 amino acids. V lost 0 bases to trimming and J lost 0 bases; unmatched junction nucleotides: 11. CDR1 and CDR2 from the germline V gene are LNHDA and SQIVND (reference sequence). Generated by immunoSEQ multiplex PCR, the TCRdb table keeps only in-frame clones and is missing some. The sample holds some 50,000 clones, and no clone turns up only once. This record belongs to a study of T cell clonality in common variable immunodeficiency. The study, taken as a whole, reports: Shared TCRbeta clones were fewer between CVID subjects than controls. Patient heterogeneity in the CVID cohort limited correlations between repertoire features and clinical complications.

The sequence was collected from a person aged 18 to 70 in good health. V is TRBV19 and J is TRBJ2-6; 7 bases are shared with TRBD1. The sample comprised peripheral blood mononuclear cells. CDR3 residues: CASSIDPRTGILSGANVLTF. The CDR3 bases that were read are TGTGCCAGTAGTATAGATCCTCGGACAGGAATCCTCTCTGGGGCCAACGTC.